This record concerns one T cell receptor beta chain sequence. This sample stems from a study of control samples from healthy donors and cancer patients. The repertoire was sequenced with immunoSEQ multiplex PCR; TCRdb's copy has only in-frame clones and lacks some. The sample gives approximately 210,000 clones, roughly nine tenths of which show up once; 1.8% is in the top ten. The CDR3 contains 14 residues. The ends were cut back, 5 bases at V and 10 bases at J, with 18 bases in the middle. The germline CDR1 and CDR2 sequences are MNHEY and SMNVEV (reference sequence). Source material: blood. The TCR comes from a man under 40 in good health. The chain joins TRBV27 to TRBJ1-5; weak D call: TRBD1 (6 bases). CDR3 in DNA: TGTGCCAGCAGTCCCTTCGGCCTCAGGGGTCCCCAGCATTTT. Encoded protein: CASSPFGLRGPQHF.